The following is a T cell receptor beta chain sequence with its context. Trimming took 10 bases from V and 3 from J; bases not matched to a gene: 6. The CDR3 sequence is 12 residues long. Germline V gives CDR1 LNHDA, CDR2 SQIVND (reference sequence). As handled by the study authors: Estimation of nucleated cell counts relied on the amplification of reference gene primers. The data were produced by immunoSEQ multiplex PCR, yet TCRdb's version contains in-frame clones alone and is incomplete. D and trimming come from the DNA, and the V and J calls and clone size come from that table. The table includes around 340,000 clones, about 88% detected once. The data were taken from a study of blood T cell repertoires in COVID-19. Study-wide context: Acute and convalescent COVID-19 specimens originated in the United States, Italy and Spain.

While infection was still active, Seattle patients were enrolled and then followed longitudinally. The V and J genes are TRBV19 and TRBJ2-7, with 7 positions matching TRBD2. Sequencing was done on a sample of peripheral blood. The sequence derives from a woman aged 55-70 years with COVID-19, enrolled during active disease. DNA of the CDR3: TGTGCCACCACGGGGGGTAGCTACGAGCAGTACTTC. Protein: CATTGGSYEQYF.